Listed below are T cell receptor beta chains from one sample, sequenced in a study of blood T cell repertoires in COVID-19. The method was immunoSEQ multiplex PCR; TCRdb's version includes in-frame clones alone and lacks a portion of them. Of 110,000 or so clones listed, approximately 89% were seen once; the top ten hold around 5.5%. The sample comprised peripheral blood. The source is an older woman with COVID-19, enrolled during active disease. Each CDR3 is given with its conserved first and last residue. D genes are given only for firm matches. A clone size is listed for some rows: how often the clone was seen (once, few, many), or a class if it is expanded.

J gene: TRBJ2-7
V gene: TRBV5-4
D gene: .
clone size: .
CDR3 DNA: TGTGCCAGCAGCTTGGCCGGACACCTATCTGCCTACGAGCAGTACTTC
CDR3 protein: CASSLAGHLSAYEQYF

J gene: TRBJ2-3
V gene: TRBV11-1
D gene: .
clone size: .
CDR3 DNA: TGTGCCAGCAGTCCCACAGTAGATACGCAGTATTTT
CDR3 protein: CASSPTVDTQYF

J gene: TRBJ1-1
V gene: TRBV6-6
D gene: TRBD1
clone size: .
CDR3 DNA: TGTGCCAGCAGTTACCAGACAGGGGGCAACACTGAAGCTTTCTTT
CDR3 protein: CASSYQTGGNTEAFF

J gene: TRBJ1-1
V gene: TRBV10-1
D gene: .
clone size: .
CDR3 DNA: TGCGCCAGCAGTGGGGAGACTGGAAACACTGAAGCTTTCTTT
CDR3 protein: CASSGETGNTEAFF

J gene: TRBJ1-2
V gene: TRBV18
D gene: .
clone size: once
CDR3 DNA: TGTGCCAGCTCACTGGTTTGGGGGCAAAATAACTATGGCTACACCTTC
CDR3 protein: CASSLVWGQNNYGYTF

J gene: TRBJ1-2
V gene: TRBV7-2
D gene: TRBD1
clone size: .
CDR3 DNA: TGTGCCAGCAGCTCGTTCACAGGGGGCTTCGTCTATGGCTACACCTTC
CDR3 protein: CASSSFTGGFVYGYTF

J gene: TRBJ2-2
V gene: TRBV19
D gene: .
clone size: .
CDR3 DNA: TGTGCCAGTGACACAGGATCCACCGGGGAGCTGTTTTTT
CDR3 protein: CASDTGSTGELFF

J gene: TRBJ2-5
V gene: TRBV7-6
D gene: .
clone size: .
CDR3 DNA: TGTGCCAGCAGCTTAGGGCAGGGGTGGGTGGAGACCCAGTACTTC
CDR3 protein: CASSLGQGWVETQYF

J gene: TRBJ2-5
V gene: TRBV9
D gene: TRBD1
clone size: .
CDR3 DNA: TGTGCCAGCAGCGTAGGCCAGGGGGCCTTGTACCAAGAGACCCAGTACTTC
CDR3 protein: CASSVGQGALYQETQYF

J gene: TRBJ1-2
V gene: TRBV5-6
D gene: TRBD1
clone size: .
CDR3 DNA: TGTGCCAGCAGCACCGGGACAGTGACCTATGGCTACACCTTC
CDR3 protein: CASSTGTVTYGYTF

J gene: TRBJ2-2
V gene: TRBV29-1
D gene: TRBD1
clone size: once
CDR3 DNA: TGCAGCGGTGGACAGGGTAGCACCGGGGAGCTGTTTTTT
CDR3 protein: CSGGQGSTGELFF

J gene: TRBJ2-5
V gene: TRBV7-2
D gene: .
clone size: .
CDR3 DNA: TGTGCCAGCAGCTCCGGAGAGACCCAGTACTTC
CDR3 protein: CASSSGETQYF

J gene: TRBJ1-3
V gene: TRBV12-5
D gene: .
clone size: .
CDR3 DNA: TGTGCTAGTGGTTTGCCCTGGGAGGAGGGACGCTCTGGAAACACCATATATTTT
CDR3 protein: CASGLPWEEGRSGNTIYF

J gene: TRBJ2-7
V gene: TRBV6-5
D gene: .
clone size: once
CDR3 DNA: TGTGCCAGCACCGAGCCTAGAACCTACGAGCAGTACTTC
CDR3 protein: CASTEPRTYEQYF

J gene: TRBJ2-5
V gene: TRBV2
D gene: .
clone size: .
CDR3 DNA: TGTGCCAGCAGTGAACAACTACCGGAGACCCAGTACTTC
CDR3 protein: CASSEQLPETQYF

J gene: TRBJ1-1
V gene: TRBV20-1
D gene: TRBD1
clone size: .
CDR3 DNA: TGCAGTGCTAGTGGGGCAGGGGGCTGGAACACTGAAGCTTTCTTT
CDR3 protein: CSASGAGGWNTEAFF

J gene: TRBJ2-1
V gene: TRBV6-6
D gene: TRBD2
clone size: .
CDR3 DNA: TGTGCCAGCAGCATAGCGGGGGCCGCCCCCGGCGGGGCGCAGTTCTTC
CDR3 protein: CASSIAGAAPGGAQFF

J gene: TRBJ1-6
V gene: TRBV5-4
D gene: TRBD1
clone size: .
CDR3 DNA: TGTGCCAGCAGCCCCTATAGACAGGGCGATTCACCCCTCCACTTT
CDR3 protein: CASSPYRQGDSPLHF

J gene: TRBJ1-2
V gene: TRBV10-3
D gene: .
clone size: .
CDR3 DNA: TGTGCCATCAGTGAGGAGGCAGGGGATGGCTACACCTTC
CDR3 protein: CAISEEAGDGYTF

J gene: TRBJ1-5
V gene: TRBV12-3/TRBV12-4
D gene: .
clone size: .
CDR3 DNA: TGTGCCAGCAGTAAGGGGTTTGGACAGCCCCAGCATTTT
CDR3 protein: CASSKGFGQPQHF

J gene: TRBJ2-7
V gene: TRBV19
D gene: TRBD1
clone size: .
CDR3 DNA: TGTGCCAGTAGTATAGTAAAGGCGGGACAGGGCTACGAGCAGTACTTC
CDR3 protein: CASSIVKAGQGYEQYF

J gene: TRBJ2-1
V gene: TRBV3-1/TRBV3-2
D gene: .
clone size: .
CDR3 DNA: TGTGCCAGCAGCCAACAGGACAGTTACAATGAGCAGTTCTTC
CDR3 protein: CASSQQDSYNEQFF

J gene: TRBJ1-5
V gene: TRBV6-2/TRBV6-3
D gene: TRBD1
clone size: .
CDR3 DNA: TGTGCCAGCAGTGGGGACAGGAGGAATCAGCCCCAGCATTTT
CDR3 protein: CASSGDRRNQPQHF

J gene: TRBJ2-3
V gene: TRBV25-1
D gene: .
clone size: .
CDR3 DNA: TGTGCCAGCAGGGCCCCGGGAGATACGCAGTATTTT
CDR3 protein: CASRAPGDTQYF

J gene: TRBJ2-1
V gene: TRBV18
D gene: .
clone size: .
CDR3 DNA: TGTGCCAGCTCACCAGACGAGGTCTCCTACAATGAGCAGTTCTTC
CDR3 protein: CASSPDEVSYNEQFF

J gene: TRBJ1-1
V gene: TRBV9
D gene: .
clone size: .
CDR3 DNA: TGTGCCAGCAGCGTACCCCCAAATCTCGACAGAGAAGCTTTCTTT
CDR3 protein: CASSVPPNLDREAFF

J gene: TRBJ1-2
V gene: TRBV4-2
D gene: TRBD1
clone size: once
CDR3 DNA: TGTGCCAGCAGCCAGGCTACAGGGGCCACTAACTATGGCTACACCTTC
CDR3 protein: CASSQATGATNYGYTF

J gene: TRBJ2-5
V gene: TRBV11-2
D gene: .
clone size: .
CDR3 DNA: TGTGCCAGCAGCTCCTCGCCCACGGGAGAGACCCAGTACTTC
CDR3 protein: CASSSSPTGETQYF

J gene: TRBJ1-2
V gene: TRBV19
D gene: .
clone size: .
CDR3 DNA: TGTGCCAGTAGTATTAGCAAAACGGGTGGCTACACCTTC
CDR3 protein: CASSISKTGGYTF

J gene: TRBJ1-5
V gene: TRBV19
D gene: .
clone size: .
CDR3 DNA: TGTGCCAGTAGTATATGGGGGGCCCAGCATTTT
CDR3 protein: CASSIWGAQHF

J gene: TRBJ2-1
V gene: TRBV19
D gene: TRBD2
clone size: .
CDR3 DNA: TGTGCCAGCAAGCGGGGGCCATACAATGAGCAGTTCTTC
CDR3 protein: CASKRGPYNEQFF

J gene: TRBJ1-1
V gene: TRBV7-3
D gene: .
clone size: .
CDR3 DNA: TGTGCCAGCAGCTTGGGCAAGAACACTGAAGCTTTCTTT
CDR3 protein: CASSLGKNTEAFF

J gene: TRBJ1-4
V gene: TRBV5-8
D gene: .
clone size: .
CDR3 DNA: TGTGCCAGCAGCTTGGTGGCGCGGATTAATTTT
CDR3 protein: CASSLVARINF

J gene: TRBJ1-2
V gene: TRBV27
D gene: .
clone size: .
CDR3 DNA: TGTGCCAGCAGTTTCAGCGTTAACTATGGCTACACCTTC
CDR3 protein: CASSFSVNYGYTF

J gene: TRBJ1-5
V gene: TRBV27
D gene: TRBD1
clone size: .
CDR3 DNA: TGTGCCAGCAGTTCGGGGACAGGTCCTTTAGCAAGGCCCCAGCATTTT
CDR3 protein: CASSSGTGPLARPQHF

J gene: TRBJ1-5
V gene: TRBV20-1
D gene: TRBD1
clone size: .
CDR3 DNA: TGCAGTGCTAGTGCGGGACAGGGGGCTCGGAGCAATCAGCCCCAGCATTTT
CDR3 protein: CSASAGQGARSNQPQHF

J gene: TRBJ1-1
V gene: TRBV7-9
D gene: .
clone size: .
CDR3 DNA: TGTGCCAGCATCGGTCGGAACACTGAAGCTTTCTTT
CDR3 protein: CASIGRNTEAFF

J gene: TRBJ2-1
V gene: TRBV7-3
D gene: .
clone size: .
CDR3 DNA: TGTGCCAGCAGCCCTGGGGCTCGACGTGAGCAGTTCTTC
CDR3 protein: CASSPGARREQFF

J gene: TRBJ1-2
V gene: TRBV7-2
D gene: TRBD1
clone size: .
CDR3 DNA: TGTGCCAGCAGCCCGGGACAGGTCTATGGCTACACCTTC
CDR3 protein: CASSPGQVYGYTF

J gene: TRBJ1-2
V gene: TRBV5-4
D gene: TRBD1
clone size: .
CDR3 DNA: TGTGCCAGCAGCGTACTTGACAGGGTTAACTATGGCTACACCTTC
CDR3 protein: CASSVLDRVNYGYTF

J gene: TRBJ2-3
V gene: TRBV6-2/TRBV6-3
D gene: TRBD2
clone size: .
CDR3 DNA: TGTGCCAGCAGTTACCCGCTAGCGGGGTACACAGATACGCAGTATTTT
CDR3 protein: CASSYPLAGYTDTQYF

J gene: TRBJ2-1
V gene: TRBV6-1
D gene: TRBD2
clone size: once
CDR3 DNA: TGTGCCAGCAGTGATCGATGGCGGGGGGACTACAATGAGCAGTTCTTC
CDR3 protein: CASSDRWRGDYNEQFF

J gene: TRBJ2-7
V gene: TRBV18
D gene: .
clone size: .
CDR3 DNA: TGTGCCAGCTCACCTGAGAGTTACGAGCAGTACTTC
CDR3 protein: CASSPESYEQYF

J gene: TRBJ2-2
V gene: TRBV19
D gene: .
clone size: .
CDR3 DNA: TGTGCCAGTAGTGTGCCACTAATGAACACCGGGGAGCTGTTTTTT
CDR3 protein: CASSVPLMNTGELFF

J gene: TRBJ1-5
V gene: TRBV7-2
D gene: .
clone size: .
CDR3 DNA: TGTGCCAGCAGCTTAGCAGGGAGGGGAAAGCCCCAGCATTTT
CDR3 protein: CASSLAGRGKPQHF

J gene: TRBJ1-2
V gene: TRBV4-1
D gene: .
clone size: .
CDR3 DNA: TGCGCCAGCAGCCATAGACCCATTAACAGGGACCTCGGCCTCTGTACCTTC
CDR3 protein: CASSHRPINRDLGLCTF

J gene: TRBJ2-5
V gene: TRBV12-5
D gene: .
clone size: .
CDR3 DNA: TGTGCTTGGGGTTTGGGGGGCACAGGCGGGGAACAAGAGACCCAGTACTTC
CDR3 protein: CAWGLGGTGGEQETQYF

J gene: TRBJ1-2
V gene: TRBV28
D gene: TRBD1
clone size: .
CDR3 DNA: TGTGCCAGCAGTTCTACAGGGGGCGTAAGCGATGGCTACACCTTC
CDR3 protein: CASSSTGGVSDGYTF

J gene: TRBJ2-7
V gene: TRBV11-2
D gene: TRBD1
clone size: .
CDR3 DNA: TGTGCCAGCAGTTCAGCCCTTCAGGGGGAGTCCTACGAGCAGTACTTC
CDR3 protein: CASSSALQGESYEQYF

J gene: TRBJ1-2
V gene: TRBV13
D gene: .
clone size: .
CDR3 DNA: TGTGCCAGCAGCTTAGTTCCAAACTATGGCTACACCTTC
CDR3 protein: CASSLVPNYGYTF

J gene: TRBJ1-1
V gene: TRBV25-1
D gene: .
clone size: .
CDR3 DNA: TGTGCCAGCAGTTCGGTGACTGAAGCTTTCTTT
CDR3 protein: CASSSVTEAFF